This paragraph covers one TCR beta chain sequence. What it recognizes is unknown. Germline V gene data show CDR1 as DFQATT and CDR2 as SNEGSKA (reference sequence). The CDR3 is 15 amino acids. With V trimmed by 5 bases and J by 2 bases, 11 bases remained unmatched. Other autoimmune disease, uncontrolled infection, pregnancy and lactation led to exclusion. The sequenced template was RNA, covering the TCR beta CDR3 region. A first-round RT-PCR used HTBI primers, followed by a second-round multiplex PCR. TCRdb called the multiplex PCR reads again in MiXCR, with one record for every CDR3 protein. In the table there are 900,000 to 1,200,000 distinct CDR3 sequences, less than 45% of which are singletons. The data are from a study of Graves' ophthalmopathy and Graves' hyperthyroidism. In the study overall: No ophthalmopathy within 18 months of follow-up signified stable hyperthyroidism. Whole-study findings and limits: The model achieved about 64% sensitivity and 72% to 75% specificity for ophthalmopathy progression.

The gene calls are TRBV20-1 and TRBJ2-5; 7 nucleotides agree with TRBD1. The origin of this receptor is an adult man with Graves' hyperthyroidism. Sample: peripheral blood or thyroid tissue (not recorded which). This chain's CDR3 is CSAQGPDRVQETQYF. The CDR3 coding sequence is TGCAGTGCTCAAGGCCCCGACAGGGTTCAAGAGACCCAGTACTTC.